This T cell receptor beta chain was sequenced for a study of cytomegalovirus exposure and HLA in healthy donors. PCR employed 60 Vbeta and 13 Jbeta primers. Measured with immunoSEQ multiplex PCR; TCRdb has only the in-frame clones, and not every one. The table shows about 160,000 clones, with roughly 82% occurring only once. For this clone: The antigen is not known.

Trimming removed 8 bases from V and 10 bases from J, with 18 bases in between. This CDR3 has 13 residues. The germline CDR1 and CDR2 sequences are KGHSH and LQKENI. Study-wide points: In a later analysis, more than 15,000 TCR beta sequences were associated with HLA alleles at 0.05 false discovery rate.

The V gene is TRBV18, the J gene TRBJ2-4; a weak D match, TRBD2 (6 bases). The sample consisted of PBMCs. The sequence derives from a man aged 45 to 65 in good health and CMV-seropositive. The CDR3 spells CASPARAGGIQYF. The CDR3 region has the DNA TGTGCCAGCCCGGCCCGGGCCGGAGGGATTCAGTACTTC.